Included here is one TCR beta chain sequence, with context. This entry is derived from a study of blood T cell repertoires in COVID-19. At the level of the study: Samples taken during acute and convalescent COVID-19 were collected in the United States, Italy and Spain. Sample material is recorded as cDNA or gDNA derived from T cells, B-cell-depleted T cells, or PBMCs.

V dropped 4 bases and J dropped 4 bases, with 17 bases sitting between them. The CDR3 has 15 amino acids. Germline V gene data show CDR1 as SGHRS and CDR2 as YFSETQ. Authors' processing steps: Estimation of nucleated cell counts relied on the amplification of reference gene primers. Assay used: immunoSEQ multiplex PCR; TCRdb lists only in-frame clones, some missing. Clone size and the V and J calls come from that table; the DNA yielded D and trimming. Among around 30,000 clones, 80% to 90% were seen once, and the ten largest hold roughly a tenth. The sample taken for sequencing was peripheral blood. The chain joins TRBV5-1 to TRBJ1-2; D remains ambiguous. The receptor's source is a man in his sixties with acute or convalescent COVID-19. CDR3 loop: CASSPMAAESYGYTF. DNA for the CDR3: TGCGCCAGCAGCCCAATGGCGGCCGAGAGCTATGGCTACACCTTC.